Shown below are 28 T cell receptor beta chains from a single sample sequenced in a study of molecular identifiers for immune sequencing clone quantification. TCRdb re-called the PCR reads through MiXCR, storing one row per CDR3 protein. The table has nearly 55,000 distinct CDR3 sequences, approximately 34% seen once. Sequenced input: naive CD8+ T cells from blood, with Jurkat cell RNA spiked in. The subset is: FACS-sorted CD8+CD4-CCR7+CD45RA+ naive T cells. The source is a human donor in good health. Some libraries in this study had Jurkat cell RNA spiked in.

The chain links TRBV15 to TRBJ2-7; tentative D call: TRBD2 (6 bases). Germline lookup yields CDR1 LNHNV and CDR2 YYDKDF (reference sequence). The CDR3 consists of 15 residues. Trimming removed 3 bases from V and 6 bases from J, with 18 bases in between. The CDR3 region is CATSSDERSGGEQYF. As DNA, the CDR3 is TGTGCCACCAGCAGTGACGAGAGATCCGGGGGCGAGCAGTACTTC.

The chain couples TRBV19 to TRBJ2-3, with D possibly matching TRBD1 (5 bases). Trimming removed 4 bases from V and 2 bases from J, with 7 bases in between. The germline V gene has CDR1 LNHDA and CDR2 SQIVND (reference sequence). The CDR3 is 13 amino acids. The chain's CDR3 is CASSTDNTDTQYF. CDR3 nucleotides: TGTGCCAGTAGTACGGACAACACAGATACGCAGTATTTT. Based on the CDR3 plus reference TRBV19 and TRBJ2-3, the full variable domain is DGGITQSPKYLFRKEGQNVTLSCEQNLNHDAMYWYRQDPGQGLRLIYYSQIVNDFQKGDIAEGYSVSREKKESFPLTVTSAQKNPTAFYLCASSTDNTDTQYFGPGTRLTVL.

Comment on this clonotype: A much larger clone sits a single nucleotide away, making a read error possible. The chain joins TRBV12-3 or TRBV12-4 to TRBJ2-5; no reliable D call. There are 14 residues in the CDR3. The CDR3 sequence: CASSLAERQEPQYF. The CDR3 DNA sequence: TGTGCCAGCAGTTTAGCGGAACGCCAAGAGCCCCAGTACTTC.

This clonotype was recorded many times. The V and J genes are TRBV6-5 and TRBJ2-3; TRBD2 aligns across 8 bases. The CDR3 totals 15 residues. With 4 bases clipped from V and 4 bases from J, the junction kept 7 bases outside the gene matches. CDR1 and CDR2 from the germline V gene are MNHEY and SVGAGI. CDR3 coding DNA: TGTGCCAGCAGTTTAGTCGGGAGGGCCGCAGATACGCAGTATTTT. Residues: CASSLVGRAADTQYF.

The chain combines TRBV19 with TRBJ2-7; unclear D gene. This CDR3 has 16 residues. V was pared by 1 base and J by 3 bases, with 16 bases between. Germline CDR1 reads LNHDA; CDR2 reads SQIVND (reference sequence). CDR3 DNA sequence: TGTGCCAGTAGTATAGGGGCATTCGGCTCCTTCTACGAGCAGTACTTC. Its protein is CASSIGAFGSFYEQYF.

Regarding this clonotype: Sequence at one end of the junction differs from germline and may be a read error. The chain recombines TRBV9 with TRBJ1-1; D not certain. Germline V gene data show CDR1 as SGDLS and CDR2 as YYNGEE. The CDR3 covers 13 residues. The DNA of the CDR3 is TGTGCCAGCAGCGTAGGAGGCAACACTAAAGCTTTCTTT. Translation: CASSVGGNTKAFF.

This clonotype was seen repeatedly, ten times or more. The rearrangement links TRBV28 to TRBJ1-5; D remains ambiguous. Germline CDR1 MDHEN, CDR2 SYDVKM. This CDR3 comprises 11 residues. The V gene lost 6 bases and the J gene lost 5 bases, with 5 bases spanning the gap. CDR3 in amino acids: CASSEDQPQHF. CDR3 nucleotide sequence: TGTGCCAGCAGCGAAGATCAGCCCCAGCATTTT.

CDR3 sequence reads: CSARDPRGETSTDTQYF. For the CDR3, the DNA is TGCAGTGCTAGAGATCCCCGTGGGGAGACTAGCACAGATACGCAGTATTTT. The chain links TRBV20-1 to TRBJ2-3; possibly TRBD2 for D (5 bases). V was pared by 0 bases and J by 0 bases, with 16 bases between. Germline CDR1 DFQATT, CDR2 SNEGSKA (reference sequence). The CDR3 is made up of 17 amino acids.

V and J are TRBV5-6 and TRBJ2-3; no firm D call. This CDR3 has 12 residues. V was clipped by 0 bases and J by 7 bases, with 6 bases between them. The germline CDR1 and CDR2 sequences are SGHDT and YYEEEE. CDR3 residues: CASSLGWNTQYF. As DNA, the CDR3 is TGTGCCAGCAGCTTGGGTTGGAATACGCAGTATTTT.

In regard to this clonotype: A read error may be the cause here, since a much bigger clone is one base away. V gene TRBV28 combines with J gene TRBJ2-7, with D perhaps TRBD1 (6 bases). The better agreement between TRBJ2-1 and the DNA end casts doubt on the J call. The germline V gene has CDR1 MDHEN and CDR2 SYDVKM. This CDR3 is 11 amino acids long. The CDR3: CASSFQGKQFF. The CDR3 bases are TGTGCCAGCAGTTTCCAGGGGAAGCAGTTCTTC.

A note on this clonotype: This could be a read error, since a much larger clone is one nucleotide away. V is TRBV28 and J is TRBJ2-2; D not resolved. The germline V gene has CDR1 MDHEN and CDR2 SYDVKM. This CDR3 comprises 16 residues. Deletions cut 2 bases from V and 4 bases from J, with 14 bases between. CDR3: CASSLGLGWGTGELFF. The DNA of the CDR3 is TGTGCCAGCAGTTTAGGCCTAGGCTGGGGCACCGGGGAGCTGTTTTTT.

This clonotype has only a few counts. This rearrangement joins TRBV5-1 to TRBJ1-4, with 9 bases that match TRBD1. Germline CDR1 is SGHRS and CDR2 is YFSETQ. This CDR3 has 15 amino acids. V lost 8 bases to trimming and J lost 8 bases; unmatched junction nucleotides: 13. The CDR3 reads CASKTGTGHGEKLFF. In nucleotides, the CDR3 is TGCGCCAGTAAAACCGGGACAGGGCATGGAGAAAAACTGTTTTTT. The variable domain in full, completed from reference TRBV5-1 and TRBJ1-4, reads KAGVTQTPRYLIKTRGQQVTLSCSPISGHRSVSWYQQTPGQGLQFLFEYFSETQRNKGNFPGRFSGRQFSNSRSEMNVSTLELGDSALYLCASKTGTGHGEKLFFGSGTQLSVL.

This clonotype has only a few counts. This sequence joins TRBV28 and TRBJ2-3; 8 bases map to TRBD1. CDR3 size: 16 residues. The trim removed 6 bases at V and 4 bases at J, leaving 12 bases unmatched. Germline V gene sequence: CDR1 MDHEN, CDR2 SYDVKM. The chain's CDR3 is CASSNPQGAMADTQYF. The CDR3 region has the DNA TGTGCCAGCAGCAACCCTCAGGGGGCGATGGCAGATACGCAGTATTTT. Full variable domain (missing parts from reference TRBV28 and TRBJ2-3): DVKVTQSSRYLVKRTGEKVFLECVQDMDHENMFWYRQDPGLGLRLIYFSYDVKMKEKGDIPEGYSVSREKKERFSLILESASTNQTSMYLCASSNPQGAMADTQYFGPGTRLTVL.

About this clonotype: The germline gene is not matched at one end of the junction; a read error may be the cause. This chain connects TRBV5-6 to TRBJ1-5; a weak D match, TRBD1 (6 bases). The CDR3 extends over 14 amino acids. Per the germline V gene, CDR1 is SGHDT and CDR2 is YYEEEE. The CDR3 coding sequence is TGTGCCAGCAGCTTGGTAGGGGGGGATCAGCCCCCGCATTTT. As protein: CASSLVGGDQPPHF.

This clonotype was seen ten or more times. The chain combines TRBV29-1 with TRBJ2-7, with D possibly TRBD1 on 6 matching bases. V shed 0 bases and J shed 2 bases, with 17 bases lying between them. The germline gives CDR1 SQVTM, CDR2 ANQGSEA. This CDR3 contains 16 residues. Written as DNA, the CDR3 is TGCAGCGTTGAAGAATGGAGTACAGGGAACACCTACGAGCAGTACTTC. Translation gives CSVEEWSTGNTYEQYF.

This clonotype was counted a few times. This chain joins TRBV27 and TRBJ1-5; D gene unclear. Germline V gene sequence: CDR1 MNHEY, CDR2 SMNVEV (reference sequence). The CDR3 sequence is 15 residues long. Between the trimmed V and J ends, which lost 3 bases and 0 bases, there was a span of 9 bases. For the CDR3, the DNA is TGTGCCAGCAGTTTTGTGGGGTATAGCAATCAGCCCCAGCATTTT. Translating gives CASSFVGYSNQPQHF.

This clonotype has a handful of counts. The chain has TRBV14 and TRBJ1-5; D remains unclear. Germline V gives CDR1 SGHDN, CDR2 FVKESK. This CDR3 has 15 amino acids. V gave up 4 bases and J gave up 6 bases, with 16 bases separating them. CDR3 in amino acids: CASSRVEGSGQPQHF. In nucleotides, the CDR3 is TGTGCCAGCAGCCGAGTCGAGGGATCCGGTCAGCCCCAGCATTTT.

This clonotype was picked up one time. An end of the junction does not agree with germline; a read error may underlie this. The chain joins TRBV4-1 to TRBJ2-1; the D gene could be TRBD1 or TRBD2 (6 bases each). The CDR3 contains 15 residues. Germline V lookup: CDR1 MGHRA, CDR2 YSYEKL. CDR3 sequence: CGSSPTGFLSGERFF. The CDR3 region has the DNA TGCGGCAGCAGCCCAACAGGGTTTCTTAGCGGTGAGCGGTTCTTC.

On this clonotype: This could be a read error, since a much larger clone is one nucleotide away. V and J are TRBV11-2 and TRBJ2-6, with a possible D match to TRBD2 (6 bases). Germline V gene lookup returns CDR1 SGHAT and CDR2 FQNNGV. CDR3 length equals 18 residues. The CDR3 loop reads CASSAYHSASAGADVLTF. In DNA, the CDR3 is TGTGCCAGCAGCGCCTATCATTCGGCTAGCGCTGGGGCCGACGTCCTGACTTTC.

V usage is TRBV6-6 and J usage is TRBJ1-4; weak D call: TRBD1 (6 bases). V lost 2 bases to trimming and J lost 4 bases, with 11 bases between them. The V gene's germline CDR1 is MNHNY and CDR2 SVGAGI (reference sequence). This CDR3 spans 15 amino acids. This CDR3 reads CASSYVGASNEKLFF. The CDR3 DNA follows: TGTGCCAGCAGTTACGTGGGGGCCAGTAATGAAAAACTGTTTTTT.

The chain couples TRBV6-5 to TRBJ2-3; 7 bases align to TRBD1. There are 16 residues in the CDR3. Germline CDR1 reads MNHEY; CDR2 reads SVGAGI. V trimming: 3 bases; J trimming: 3 bases; junction bases outside the gene matches: 9. The CDR3 coding sequence is TGTGCCAGCAGTTATTGGACAACAGGGGTGACAGATACGCAGTATTTT. The encoded protein is CASSYWTTGVTDTQYF.

The chain employs TRBV6-5 and TRBJ1-1; weak D call: TRBD1 (6 bases). Trimming cost V 0 bases and J 4 bases, with 12 bases left between them. Per germline, CDR1 MNHEY and CDR2 SVGAGI. The CDR3 runs to 15 residues. The CDR3 DNA is TGTGCCAGCAGTTACTCAGGGGGGGCCGGCACTGAAGCTTTCTTT. Protein product: CASSYSGGAGTEAFF.

To note about this clonotype: A much larger clone lies one base from this, so it may be a read error. The CDR3 loop is CASSYLSRGTSVYNEQIF. DNA for the CDR3: TGTGCCAGCAGTTACCTATCGAGGGGGACTAGCGTCTACAATGAGCAGATCTTC. The chain uses TRBV6-5 and TRBJ2-1; 10 positions match TRBD2. The germline CDR1 and CDR2 sequences are MNHEY and SVGAGI. CDR3 length: 18 residues.

This clonotype occurred a few times. The chain combines TRBV28 with TRBJ2-7, with D possibly being TRBD2 (6 bases). Germline CDR1 is MDHEN and CDR2 is SYDVKM. Trimming pared 6 bases from V and 2 bases from J, leaving 17 bases between. The CDR3 has 15 amino acids. The CDR3 sequence: CASRSVSSGAYEQYF. CDR3 bases: TGTGCCAGCAGATCCGTAAGTTCGGGGGCCTACGAGCAGTACTTC.

This clonotype came up many times. The rearrangement links TRBV5-4 to TRBJ2-5, with 7 bases matching TRBD2. The CDR3 has 17 residues. Trimming at V came to 0 bases and at J to 0 bases, leaving 8 bases not matched to a gene. Germline CDR1 SGHNT, CDR2 YYREEE (reference sequence). The CDR3 DNA reads TGTGCCAGCAGCTTGGCCCAAAGCGGGGTGTACCAAGAGACCCAGTACTTC. It encodes CASSLAQSGVYQETQYF.

This clonotype was counted many times. The V gene is TRBV20-1, the J gene TRBJ2-3; TRBD2 agrees at 13 bases. The V and J ends lost 6 bases and 4 bases, in that order; junction bases with no gene match: 4. Germline CDR1 reads DFQATT; CDR2 reads SNEGSKA (reference sequence). The CDR3 has 14 residues. CDR3 amino acids: CSARTSGSSDTQYF. DNA for the CDR3: TGCAGTGCAAGGACTAGCGGGAGTTCAGATACGCAGTATTTT.

Comment on this clonotype: Since a much larger clone is just one base distant, this may be a read error. This rearrangement joins TRBV28 to TRBJ2-6; D gene ambiguous. The germline V gene has CDR1 MDHEN and CDR2 SYDVKM. The CDR3 length is 13 residues. The CDR3 reads CACRASGANVLTF. The CDR3 nucleotides are TGTGCCTGCAGAGCCTCTGGGGCCAACGTCCTGACTTTC.

This clonotype was counted a few times. The chain links TRBV9 to TRBJ1-1; no definite D call. The germline CDR1 and CDR2 sequences are SGDLS and YYNGEE. V was pared by 0 bases and J by 4 bases, with 13 bases between. The CDR3 covers 15 residues. The DNA for the CDR3 is TGTGCCAGCAGCGTAGGACCCGGGATTAGCACTGAAGCTTTCTTT. This sequence encodes CASSVGPGISTEAFF.